This TCR beta chain derives from a study of T cell repertoires in cytomegalovirus infection. About the study: From public TCR beta signatures came an indication of both CMV infection and matching HLA type. Study-wide points: Carriers of CMV plus the relevant HLA were identified by cumulative public TCR beta family frequency. Ex vivo responses were dominated by HLA-C-restricted CMV-specific TCR beta clonotypes.

TCRdb called the reads again in MiXCR, with one record for every CDR3 protein. The data show some 300,000 distinct CDR3 sequences, about an eighth seen once. Germline V lookup: CDR1 SNHLY, CDR2 FYNNEI. Trimming took 3 bases from V and 0 from J; bases not matched to a gene: 3. The CDR3 is 15 amino acids. There are a few counts of this clonotype. Its antigen is not identified. V usage is TRBV2 and J usage is TRBJ2-3, with TRBD2 matching over 7 bases. The receptor was derived from a human donor in good health (CMV status not recorded). Some clones in this sample may be carry-over from other donors' samples. Material: PBMCs. CDR3 nucleotides: TGTGCCAGCAGTGACGCGGGAGCAAGCACAGATACGCAGTATTTT. This gives the protein CASSDAGASTDTQYF.